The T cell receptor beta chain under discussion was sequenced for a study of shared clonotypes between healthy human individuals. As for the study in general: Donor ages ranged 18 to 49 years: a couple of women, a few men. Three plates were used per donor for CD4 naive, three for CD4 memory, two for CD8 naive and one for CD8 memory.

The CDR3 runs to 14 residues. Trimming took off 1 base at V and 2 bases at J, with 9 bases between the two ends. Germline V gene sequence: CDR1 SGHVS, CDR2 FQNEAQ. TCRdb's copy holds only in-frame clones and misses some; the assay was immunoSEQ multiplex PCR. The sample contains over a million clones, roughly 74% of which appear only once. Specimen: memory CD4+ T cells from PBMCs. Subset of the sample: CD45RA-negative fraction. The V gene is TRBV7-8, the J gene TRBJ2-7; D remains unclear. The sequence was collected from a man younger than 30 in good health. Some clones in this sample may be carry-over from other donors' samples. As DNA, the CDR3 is TGTGCCAGCAGCTTAGGGGTGCAAACCTACGAGCAGTACTTC. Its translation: CASSLGVQTYEQYF.